The 7 T cell receptor beta chains below were found in one sample sequenced in a study of blood T cells in healthy people across ages. For the second PCR, which ran for about 7 to 12 cycles, a sample-barcoded 5' primer and a J-beta primer mix were used. One entry per CDR3 protein, called by TCRdb with MiXCR from the 5' RACE reads. The sample includes roughly 700,000 distinct CDR3 sequences, approximately 50% seen only once; the top ten take roughly 30%. The sequencing sample was made of blood. The source is an older woman in good health.

The sample holds one count of this clonotype. This chain links TRBV6-1 with TRBJ2-5; TRBD1 might be the D (5 bases). V was pared by 4 bases and J by 7 bases, with 13 bases between. Germline loops: CDR1 MNHNS, CDR2 SASEGT. The CDR3 length is 13 residues. The CDR3 DNA follows: TGTGCCAGCAGTGCGTGGGGCGTGGGGACCCAGTACTTC. It yields the protein CASSAWGVGTQYF.

V gene TRBV12-3 or TRBV12-4 combines with J gene TRBJ1-2; D is ambiguous. The V end was cut by 2 bases, the J end by 8 bases, with 9 bases between. The CDR3 extends over 12 amino acids. The CDR3 DNA reads as TGTGCCAGCAGTTTATTGGGTAGGGGCTACACCTTC. Translating gives CASSLLGRGYTF.

The V call is TRBV7-2, the J call TRBJ2-7; the D is unclear. The germline V and J ends were trimmed by 2 bases and 1 base, with 6 bases remaining between them. CDR1 and CDR2 (germline): SGHTA, FQGNSA. The CDR3 extends over 13 amino acids. The CDR3 sequence is CASSLFRSYEQYF. The CDR3 bases are TGTGCCAGCAGCTTATTTAGGTCCTACGAGCAGTACTTC. The complete variable domain, with remaining parts taken from reference TRBV7-2 and TRBJ2-7, reads GAGVSQSPSNKVTEKGKDVELRCDPISGHTALYWYRQSLGQGLEFLIYFQGNSAPDKSGLPSDRFSAERTGGSVSTLTIQRTQQEDSAVYLCASSLFRSYEQYFGPGTRLTVT.

The chain joins TRBV7-2 to TRBJ1-2; no definite D call. The CDR3 is 12 residues long. Per the germline V gene, CDR1 is SGHTA and CDR2 is FQGNSA. Trimming stripped 3 bases from V and 5 bases from J, with 7 bases between. CDR3 in DNA: TGTGCCAGCAGCTTTGCCAGTTATGGCTACACCTTC. This translates into CASSFASYGYTF.

This chain links TRBV18 with TRBJ1-2; D gene unclear. Germline assignment: CDR1 KGHSH and CDR2 LQKENI. Trimming took off 3 bases at V and 3 bases at J, with 20 bases between the two ends. CDR3 size: 17 residues. CDR3 DNA: TGTGCCAGCTCACCTGCTGGTAAGGGCGCCGCGTACTATGGCTACACCTTC. Its protein product is CASSPAGKGAAYYGYTF.

The CDR3, as DNA: TGCGCCAGCAGCTTACAGGGCTGGGAGTACGAGCAGTACTTC. It is translated as CASSLQGWEYEQYF. The chain employs TRBV5-1 and TRBJ2-7, with D perhaps TRBD1 (6 bases). Germline loops: CDR1 SGHRS, CDR2 YFSETQ. CDR3 size: 14 residues. Trimming removed 2 bases at V and 4 bases at J, with 13 bases between. The full variable domain, in which reference TRBV5-1 and TRBJ2-7 provide the parts outside the CDR3, is KAGVTQTPRYLIKTRGQQVTLSCSPISGHRSVSWYQQTPGQGLQFLFEYFSETQRNKGNFPGRFSGRQFSNSRSEMNVSTLELGDSALYLCASSLQGWEYEQYFGPGTRLTVT.

This sequence joins TRBV9 and TRBJ2-4; the D is unclear. The end of the DNA aligns better with TRBJ2-7, so the J call may be wrong. CDR1 is SGDLS, CDR2 YYNGEE, per germline. The CDR3 spans 11 residues. CDR3: CASSVEDEQYF. In DNA form, the CDR3 reads TGTGCCAGCAGCGTAGAGGACGAGCAGTACTTC.